The source of this T cell receptor (beta chain) is a study of OX40 agonist ivuxolimab in advanced cancers. Study-wide results and limits: There were, on average, more expanded clones in CD8+ T cells than in CD4+.

In the case of this clone: The antigen is not known.

TCRdb's copy holds only in-frame clones and misses some; the assay was immunoSEQ multiplex PCR. The table records 70,000 to 85,000 clones, 70% to 90% of them present only once. This clonotype originated in an adult with an advanced solid tumor such as melanoma, head and neck, liver or kidney cancer. Sequenced here: CD4+ or CD8+ T cells sorted from blood, sampled in a trial of the OX40 agonist ivuxolimab.

CDR3 sequence reads: CASSLTGAASEQYF. The CDR3 coding sequence is TGTGCCAGCAGCTTGACAGGGGCGGCCTCGGAGCAGTACTTC. The J gene is TRBJ2-7, the V gene TRBV7-9, with TRBD1 matching 8 bases. CDR1 and CDR2 from the germline V gene are SEHNR and FQNEAQ (reference sequence). The trim removed 3 bases at V and 7 bases at J, leaving 8 bases unmatched. The CDR3 is 14 residues long.